This T cell receptor (beta chain) was captured in a study of beta chain features in type 1 diabetes. Study-level findings and limits: The naive, central memory and Treg TCRB repertoires of patients appeared to be more similar to one another than those of healthy donors. Whether HLA type influences TCRB rearrangement remained unresolved here.

Worth noting for this clone: Its target is unknown.

Reverse transcribing all isolated RNA meant expressed TCRB transcripts were sequenced. There were about 3.6 million reads on average in the naive, central memory and regulatory T cell samples. Clones were read by immunoSEQ multiplex PCR, and TCRdb kept only the in-frame ones, dropping some. The repertoire includes just over 600,000 clones, roughly 15% of them detected once, and 0.09% to 0.095% sits in the top ten. The CDR3 contains 15 residues. Germline loops: CDR1 LNHDA, CDR2 SQIVND (reference sequence). V lost 5 bases to trimming and J lost 2 bases; unmatched junction nucleotides: 6. This TCR came from a man between 18 and 35 years old in good health. The V and J genes are TRBV19 and TRBJ2-7; 10 bases agree with TRBD1. Sequenced input: naive CD4+ T cells from blood. This chain's CDR3 is CASSSAGTGAYEQYF. The CDR3 DNA sequence: TGTGCCAGTAGTTCCGCCGGGACAGGGGCCTACGAGCAGTACTTC.